A selection of T cell receptor beta chains follows, all from one sample in a study of CD8 T cells in ankylosing spondylitis. One entry per CDR3 protein, called by TCRdb with MiXCR from the 5' RACE reads. The sample holds about 340,000 distinct CDR3 sequences, roughly 14% seen once. The source material was blood, either unsorted or a sorted T cell fraction (not recorded which). These receptors originate from a male donor with ankylosing spondylitis or in good health (not recorded which). CDR3s include the opening cysteine and the closing phenylalanine or tryptophan. The order of the fields is J gene, D gene, clone size, V gene, CDR3 protein, CDR3 DNA. A D gene is named only where the DNA matches it firmly. The size field is filled for only some rows; it gives once, few, many or a size class.

TRBJ2-7 | TRBD2 | many | TRBV12-3/TRBV12-4 | CATRLAGSPSQYF | TGTGCCACCAGACTAGCGGGAAGTCCCTCGCAGTACTTC
TRBJ2-1 | TRBD2 | few | TRBV3-1 | CASTQPPTSGGHNEQFF | TGTGCCAGCACCCAACCCCCGACTAGCGGGGGTCACAATGAGCAGTTCTTC
TRBJ2-2 | TRBD2 | NA | TRBV20-1 | CSASPTSGGNTGELFF | TGCAGTGCTTCACCGACTAGCGGGGGGAACACCGGGGAGCTGTTTTTT
TRBJ2-1 | NA | few | TRBV7-9 | CASSLASDNEQFF | TGTGCCAGCAGCTTAGCGTCGGATAATGAGCAGTTCTTC
TRBJ2-5 | TRBD2 | few | TRBV29-1 | CSVHRLAGQETQYF | TGCAGCGTTCATCGACTAGCGGGGCAAGAGACCCAGTACTTC
TRBJ2-3 | NA | NA | TRBV4-2 | CASSQVLGAGADTQYF | TGTGCCAGCAGCCAAGTCCTGGGGGCCGGGGCCGATACGCAGTATTTT
TRBJ2-3 | TRBD2 | few | TRBV29-1 | CSVTSGRDTQYF | TGCAGCGTTACGAGCGGGAGAGATACGCAGTATTTT
TRBJ2-1 | TRBD2 | few | TRBV20-1 | CSARDSASGPQFF | TGCAGTGCTAGAGACTCGGCTAGCGGGCCTCAGTTCTTC
TRBJ1-4 | NA | NA | TRBV4-1 | CASSPPQGSREKLFF | TGCGCCAGCAGCCCCCCCCAGGGGAGTCGGGAAAAACTGTTTTTT
TRBJ2-2 | TRBD2 | NA | TRBV20-1 | CSARLAGGTTGELFF | TGCAGTGCTAGACTGGCGGGAGGCACCACCGGGGAGCTGTTTTTT
TRBJ2-7 | TRBD1 | NA | TRBV6-5 | CASSYSRTGEQYF | TGTGCCAGCAGTTACTCCCGGACAGGCGAGCAGTACTTC
TRBJ2-7 | TRBD2 | NA | TRBV7-4 | CATAPRSGSVHEQYF | TGTGCCACCGCCCCGCGGAGCGGGAGTGTTCACGAGCAGTACTTC
TRBJ2-3 | TRBD2 | few | TRBV6-5 | CASSSMGGGGTQYF | TGTGCCAGCAGTTCAATGGGCGGGGGTGGTACGCAGTATTTT
TRBJ1-1 | NA | NA | TRBV20-1 | CSGSRGPGTEAFF | TGCAGTGGCTCACGCGGCCCCGGCACTGAAGCTTTCTTT
TRBJ1-1 | NA | few | TRBV5-1 | CASSSGADTEAFF | TGCGCCAGCAGCTCAGGAGCGGACACTGAAGCTTTCTTT
TRBJ2-1 | TRBD2 | few | TRBV6-1 | CAAASSGLAGVQQFF | TGTGCCGCAGCTTCGAGCGGACTAGCGGGGGTACAGCAGTTCTTC
TRBJ2-7 | TRBD1 | few | TRBV12-3/TRBV12-4 | CASSLADRGSEQYF | TGTGCCAGCAGTTTAGCGGACAGGGGTAGCGAGCAGTACTTC
TRBJ2-1 | TRBD2 | few | TRBV5-1 | CASSWLAGALGEQFF | TGCGCCAGCAGCTGGCTAGCGGGGGCCCTGGGTGAGCAGTTCTTC
TRBJ2-1 | TRBD2 | NA | TRBV3-1 | CASSQQPGLAGYKQFF | TGTGCCAGCAGCCAACAACCGGGACTAGCGGGATACAAGCAGTTCTTC
TRBJ2-1 | TRBD2 | few | TRBV5-1 | CASSLRTSGMNEQFF | TGCGCCAGCAGCTTAAGGACTAGCGGGATGAATGAGCAGTTCTTC
TRBJ1-2 | NA | NA | TRBV29-1 | CSGAYRNYGYTF | TGCAGCGGGGCGTACCGGAACTATGGCTACACCTTC
TRBJ2-7 | NA | NA | TRBV11-2 | CASSLYTQYEQYF | TGTGCCAGCAGCTTATACACTCAGTACGAGCAGTACTTC
TRBJ2-2 | TRBD1 | NA | TRBV7-2 | CASSSRDRGQIGELFF | TGTGCCAGCAGCTCTCGGGACAGGGGGCAAATCGGGGAGCTGTTTTTT
TRBJ2-3 | NA | NA | TRBV2 | CASSARDGRTDTQYF | TGTGCCAGCAGTGCCCGGGACGGCCGCACAGATACGCAGTATTTT
TRBJ2-7 | NA | NA | TRBV6-1 | CASSPQGPVYEQYF | TGTGCCAGCAGCCCACAGGGTCCCGTTTACGAGCAGTACTTC
TRBJ2-7 | NA | few | TRBV11-2 | CASSFTGWDEQYF | TGTGCCAGCAGCTTTACAGGGTGGGACGAGCAGTACTTC
TRBJ1-1 | NA | few | TRBV12-3/TRBV12-4 | CASSPHARAYTEAFF | TGTGCCAGCAGTCCCCATGCCAGGGCTTACACTGAAGCTTTCTTT
TRBJ2-2 | NA | many | TRBV10-1 | CASGQAPWGELFF | TGCGCCAGCGGCCAGGCCCCTTGGGGGGAGCTGTTTTTT
TRBJ2-1 | TRBD2 | few | TRBV7-9 | CASSLASSSGTYNEQFF | TGTGCCAGCAGCTTAGCCTCCTCTAGCGGGACCTACAATGAGCAGTTCTTC
TRBJ1-3 | NA | NA | TRBV11-2 | CASSFEGAGNTIYF | TGTGCCAGCAGCTTTGAAGGGGCTGGAAACACCATATATTTT
TRBJ2-3 | NA | NA | TRBV7-9 | CASSPRSAPNTDTQYF | TGTGCCAGCAGCCCAAGAAGTGCCCCTAACACAGATACGCAGTATTTT